This TCR beta chain comes out of a study of CD8+ T cells in alopecia areata. The CDR3 length is 14 residues. V lost 0 bases, J lost 11 bases, and 9 bases stayed unmatched. Germline V lookup: CDR1 SGHRS, CDR2 YFSETQ. The treatment: oral pan-JAK inhibitor, 5-10 mg twice daily. Extracted RNA was reverse transcribed into cDNA, the sequencing template. The protocol was immunoSEQ multiplex PCR, while the TCRdb copy is restricted to in-frame clones and leaves out a portion. This table has fewer than 250,000 clones, less than 65% appearing once. General study findings and limits: The study also sequences resident alphabeta T cells of normal skin in scalp samples. Throughout tofacitinib, many expanded lesional clones continued to persist in scalp and blood.

Points on this clone: Its antigen is currently unknown.

The receptor was isolated from a human donor with alopecia areata. The sequencing used CD4+ T cells sorted from blood, collected at week 4, from a patient treated with tofacitinib. The chain couples TRBV5-1 to TRBJ1-1; 8 positions match TRBD1. The CDR3 DNA is TGCGCCAGCAGCTTGGGCCAACAGGGGGAGGTCGCTTTCTTT. Its protein product is CASSLGQQGEVAFF.